This T cell receptor (beta chain) originates from a study of shared T cell receptors in the human thymus. The CDR3 runs 17 residues. The V segment lost 6 bases and the J segment 8 bases; nucleotides outside the gene matches: 18. In germline, CDR1 is MDHEN, CDR2 SYDVKM. Clones were sequenced by immunoSEQ multiplex PCR, and TCRdb holds only the in-frame ones, with some missing. The repertoire consists of hundreds of thousands of clones, with 95% occurring once and the leading ten covering approximately 0.02%. The chain couples TRBV28 to TRBJ1-2; TRBD1 agrees at 10 bases. Sequencing was carried out using thymocytes. The sequence came from a human donor. CDR3: CASRSRWTGGGVGGYTF. The DNA of the CDR3 is TGTGCCAGCAGATCCAGGTGGACAGGGGGTGGAGTAGGCGGCTACACCTTC.